What follows describes a single T cell receptor (beta chain). The antigen remains unidentified. The data are from a study of naive and memory T cell subsets. The study's findings and limits: A few larger clonotypes appeared in naive repertoires, especially CD8, possibly memory cells re-expressing CD45RA. Over 95% of naive TCR sequences appeared only once after error correction, unlike memory subsets. A clonotype means one alpha or beta sequence, not an alpha/beta pair.

CD8 T cells were positively selected from what remained after CD4 positive selection. Two oligonucleotides, mixed equimolar, formed the beta constant-region primer covering TRBC1 and TRBC2. Four rounds of PCR amplified the ligated cDNA using nested alpha and beta constant-region primers plus SP2. TCRdb re-called the UMI-ligation and nested PCR reads through MiXCR, storing one row per CDR3 protein. The repertoire consists of under 150,000 distinct CDR3 sequences, with roughly a fifth occurring once and the leading ten covering 0.6% to 0.8%. Germline assignment: CDR1 SQVTM and CDR2 ANQGSEA. The CDR3 extends over 13 amino acids.

Sample: naive CD8+ T cells from blood. J is TRBJ2-1 and V is TRBV29-1; TRBD2 might be the D (5 bases). This sequence was found in a human donor in good health. CDR3 region: CTSLVSGYNEQFF. Here the CDR3 DNA reads TGCACCTCTCTTGTATCGGGATACAATGAGCAGTTCTTC.